This T cell receptor beta chain stems from a study of blood T cell repertoires in COVID-19. Study information: Whether acute or convalescent, the COVID-19 samples came from the United States, Italy and Spain. PBMCs, B-cell-depleted T cells, or T cells were the source of the cDNA or gDNA that made up the material.

Germline trimming cut 3 bases from V and 2 bases from J; bases unmatched to any gene: 3. The CDR3 runs 13 residues. Looked up from germline, CDR1 is GTSNPN and CDR2 is SVGIG (reference sequence). In the authors' methods: Scientists estimated how many nucleated cells there were by amplifying reference gene primers. This table comes from immunoSEQ multiplex PCR, and its TCRdb copy is limited to in-frame clones, with some not included. That table gives V, J and clone size, and the DNA gave D and trimming. The data hold tens of thousands of clones, with about 83% observed a single time. The sample comprised peripheral blood. V and J are TRBV30 and TRBJ2-5, with TRBD2 matching over 7 bases. This sequence was found in a human donor in a cohort sampled during active COVID-19. The DNA for the CDR3 is TGTGCCTGGAGCAGCGGGGTTCAAGAGACCCAGTACTTC. This codes for CAWSSGVQETQYF.